This entry lists 4 T cell receptor beta chains sequenced from one sample in a study of blood T cell repertoires in COVID-19 (TCRdb year 2020). Library construction relied on the immunoSEQ multiplex PCR assay. TCRdb limited this immuneACCESS table to in-frame rearrangements with V and J called. A share of clones is missing; checked studies link under half to unresolved V genes, and the rest is unexplained. The sample contains 270,000 or so clones, approximately 91% of them found a single time. 2.3% of the sample lies in the top ten. The sequenced sample consisted of PBMCs or T cells enriched from blood (not recorded which). These receptors originate from a woman in her thirties or forties with acute COVID-19.

V is TRBV9 and J is TRBJ2-5; possibly TRBD2 for D (6 bases). The CDR3 is made up of 13 amino acids. Germline V CDR1 and CDR2: SGDLS, YYNGEE. The V end lost 0 bases, the J end lost 6 bases, and 9 bases lay between the germline ends. The CDR3 DNA reads as TGTGCCAGCAGCGTAGGGGACTCCCAGACCCAGTACTTC. Protein product: CASSVGDSQTQYF.

The rearrangement joins TRBV28 to TRBJ1-6; D is unresolved. V was cut by 6 bases and J by 0 bases, with 9 bases left in between. Per germline, CDR1 MDHEN and CDR2 SYDVKM. This CDR3 has 15 residues. As DNA, the CDR3 is TGTGCCAGCAGGAGATCGAGCTCCTATAATTCACCCCTCCACTTT. The encoded protein is CASRRSSSYNSPLHF.

V is TRBV30 and J is TRBJ1-4; 9 bases are a match to TRBD1. CDR3 length equals 14 residues. The germline CDR1 and CDR2 sequences are GTSNPN and SVGIG (reference sequence). The V and J ends lost 2 bases and 7 bases, in that order; junction bases with no gene match: 5. CDR3 sequence: CAWSLGQGVEKLFF. CDR3 sequence (DNA): TGTGCCTGGAGTCTGGGACAGGGTGTTGAAAAACTGTTTTTT.

This clone was recorded once. J is TRBJ1-2 and V is TRBV15; 8 bases match TRBD1. The V gene end was trimmed by 0 bases and the J gene end by 8 bases; junction bases not matched to a gene: 11. From germline, CDR1 is LNHNV and CDR2 YYDKDF (reference sequence). CDR3 size: 16 residues. The CDR3 loop is CATSRDRTDRGGGYTF. The CDR3 DNA is TGTGCCACCAGCAGAGATAGGACCGACAGGGGCGGGGGCTACACCTTC.